Presented here are 20 T cell receptor beta chains from one specimen sequenced in a study of regulatory T cells in long-lasting Graves disease. TCR beta libraries were built with iRepertoire HTBI primers and Arm-PCR of CDR3 regions. In TCRdb, the multiplex PCR reads were re-called with MiXCR into one record per CDR3 protein. Of about 610,000 distinct CDR3 sequences in the sample, roughly 15% were seen once. Time point of the sample: newly diagnosed GD, antithyroid drugs for less than 3 months. PBMC-extracted RNA yielded the TCR library. This same sample was also part of a study on T cells in Graves' hyperthyroidism and ophthalmopathy.

The input for sequencing was peripheral blood mononuclear cells (PBMCs), taken at new diagnosis, from a patient treated with antithyroid drugs. The receptors here all came from a man aged 18 to 29 with Graves disease.

This clonotype was seen ten or more times. The V and J genes are TRBV28 and TRBJ2-3, with 9 bases identical to TRBD1. The CDR3 spans 14 residues. Trimming at V came to 4 bases and at J to 3 bases, leaving 2 bases not matched to a gene. Germline-derived CDR1 and CDR2 are MDHEN and SYDVKM. The CDR3: CASSSDRGTDTQYF. The CDR3 bases are TGTGCCAGCAGTTCGGACAGGGGAACAGATACGCAGTATTTT. Using reference TRBV28 and TRBJ2-3 for the parts outside the CDR3, the full variable domain is DVKVTQSSRYLVKRTGEKVFLECVQDMDHENMFWYRQDPGLGLRLIYFSYDVKMKEKGDIPEGYSVSREKKERFSLILESASTNQTSMYLCASSSDRGTDTQYFGPGTRLTVL.

This clonotype was detected a few times. The rearrangement joins TRBV3-1 to TRBJ1-1; 7 nucleotides line up with TRBD1. V gave up 4 bases and J gave up 4 bases; unmatched junction bases: 18. There are 18 residues in the CDR3. The V gene's germline CDR1 is LGHDT and CDR2 YNNKEL (reference sequence). The CDR3 DNA sequence: TGTGCCAGCAGCCCATTTCGACAGGGCGTGGGTTGGGGCACTGAAGCTTTCTTT. It encodes CASSPFRQGVGWGTEAFF. Together with reference TRBV3-1 and TRBJ1-1, the CDR3 gives the full variable domain: DTAVSQTPKYLVTQMGNDKSIKCEQNLGHDTMYWYKQDSKKFLKIMFSYNNKELIINETVPNRFSPKSPDKAHLNLHINSLELGDSAVYFCASSPFRQGVGWGTEAFFGQGTRLTVV.

This clonotype was detected many times. V gene TRBV7-9 combines with J gene TRBJ2-7; D possibly corresponds to TRBD1 (6 bases). In germline, CDR1 is SEHNR, CDR2 FQNEAQ (reference sequence). The CDR3 spans 13 residues. V was shortened by 0 bases and J by 4 bases, with 7 bases between the two germline ends. The CDR3 protein is CASSLATGYEQYF. The CDR3 coding sequence is TGTGCCAGCAGCTTAGCAACAGGGTACGAGCAGTACTTC.

This clonotype was seen a few times. This chain connects TRBV7-9 to TRBJ2-7, with D hard to call. This CDR3 has 14 residues. Looked up from germline, CDR1 is SEHNR and CDR2 is FQNEAQ (reference sequence). The V end lost 5 bases, the J end lost 0 bases, and 11 bases lay between the germline ends. CDR3 sequence reads: CASSGSGTSYEQYF. The CDR3 DNA reads as TGTGCCAGCAGCGGTTCAGGAACCTCCTACGAGCAGTACTTC. Variable domain in full (rest from reference TRBV7-9 and TRBJ2-7): DTGVSQNPRHKITKRGQNVTFRCDPISEHNRLYWYRQTLGQGPEFLTYFQNEAQLEKSRLLSDRFSAERPKGSFSTLEIQRTEQGDSAMYLCASSGSGTSYEQYFGPGTRLTVT.

This clonotype was counted a few times. The chain links TRBV18 to TRBJ2-1; TRBD2 is a possible D gene (6 bases). CDR3 size: 15 residues. Between the trimmed V and J ends, which lost 1 base and 5 bases, there was a span of 12 bases. Per germline, CDR1 KGHSH and CDR2 LQKENI. DNA for the CDR3: TGTGCCAGCTCACCACGTTATCTAGCGAACAATGAGCAGTTCTTC. The encoded protein is CASSPRYLANNEQFF.

This clonotype was detected ten times or more. The chain carries TRBV10-3 and TRBJ2-1; tentatively, D is TRBD2 (5 bases). Germline V lookup: CDR1 ENHRY, CDR2 SYGVKD. The CDR3 extends over 15 amino acids. Trimming took off 4 bases at V and 5 bases at J, with 15 bases between the two ends. CDR3 coding DNA: TGTGCCATCAGTGGCACTAGGAAACCACACAATGAGCAGTTCTTC. As protein: CAISGTRKPHNEQFF.

The sample holds many counts of this clonotype. V gene TRBV6-1 combines with J gene TRBJ2-7, with no clear D. This CDR3 region has 13 residues. V shed 11 bases and J shed 5 bases, with 19 bases lying between them. CDR1 is MNHNS, CDR2 SASEGT, per germline. CDR3 loop: CAGLVWAPNEQYF. CDR3 coding DNA: TGTGCCGGGCTTGTATGGGCGCCGAACGAGCAGTACTTC.

This clonotype was seen at least ten times. CDR3 residues: CASSFTSGNFEQYF. The CDR3 nucleotides read TGCGCCAGCAGCTTCACCAGCGGGAATTTCGAGCAGTACTTC. The V call is TRBV5-1, the J call TRBJ2-7; the match to TRBD2 covers 7 bases. CDR1 is SGHRS and CDR2 is YFSETQ in the germline V gene. V was pared by 2 bases and J by 6 bases, with 8 bases of the junction left unmatched. The CDR3 extends over 14 amino acids.

This sequence joins TRBV27 and TRBJ2-3; D may be TRBD2 (5 bases). Per the germline V gene, CDR1 is MNHEY and CDR2 is SMNVEV (reference sequence). Deletions cut 9 bases from V and 2 bases from J, with 18 bases between. The CDR3 contains 15 residues. The CDR3 region is CASKIGKGTTDTQYF. CDR3 nucleotide sequence: TGTGCCAGTAAAATCGGGAAAGGAACCACAGATACGCAGTATTTT.

This clonotype was found many times. CDR3 sequence: CAVSQGQGNYFF. The CDR3 coding sequence is TGTGCCGTCTCCCAAGGACAGGGGAATTACTTCTTT. The V call is TRBV30, the J call TRBJ1-1; 9 bases line up with TRBD1. V shed 8 bases, J shed 14 bases, and the junction held 15 bases outside the gene matches. The CDR3 covers 12 residues. Per the germline V gene, CDR1 is GTSNPN and CDR2 is SVGIG (reference sequence).

The J gene is TRBJ2-1, the V gene TRBV18; D remains unclear. V was shortened by 5 bases and J by 8 bases, with 16 bases between the two germline ends. This CDR3 comprises 14 residues. Per the germline V gene, CDR1 is KGHSH and CDR2 is LQKENI. This CDR3 reads CASSARSYDDEQFF. CDR3 DNA: TGTGCCAGCTCAGCTCGGAGTTATGACGATGAGCAGTTCTTC.

This clonotype has ten or more counts. The chain couples TRBV7-9 to TRBJ2-3; 11 bases are shared with TRBD2. Germline CDR1 SEHNR, CDR2 FQNEAQ (reference sequence). Trimming took 2 bases from V and 2 from J; bases not matched to a gene: 6. CDR3 length equals 17 residues. The chain's CDR3 is CASSLRRLAGTTDTQYF. In DNA form, the CDR3 reads TGTGCCAGCAGCTTAAGAAGACTAGCGGGAACCACAGATACGCAGTATTTT.

This clonotype was counted at least ten times. V is TRBV19 and J is TRBJ2-7, with 14 bases aligning to TRBD2. Trimming took 6 bases from V and 6 from J; bases not matched to a gene: 7. This CDR3 has 15 residues. CDR1 is LNHDA and CDR2 is SQIVND in the germline V gene (reference sequence). The CDR3 bases are TGTGCCAGTAGCATCGGGACTAGCGGGAGTAGCGAGCAGTACTTC. Protein sequence: CASSIGTSGSSEQYF.

This clonotype was seen many times. V usage is TRBV12-3 or TRBV12-4 and J usage is TRBJ2-7; possibly TRBD1 or TRBD2 for D (6 bases each). This CDR3 contains 12 residues. With 8 bases removed from V and 4 bases from J, the gap between germline ends came to 12 bases. The CDR3 loop is CASRWGAYEQYF. CDR3 nucleotide sequence: TGTGCCAGCCGGTGGGGGGCGTACGAGCAGTACTTC.

This clonotype was seen many times. V usage is TRBV6-1 and J usage is TRBJ2-1; 8 bases line up with TRBD2. The CDR3 has 18 residues. V was pared by 7 bases and J by 6 bases, with 20 bases of the junction left unmatched. CDR1 and CDR2 (germline): MNHNS, SASEGT. The CDR3 is CASTHNVERELRLNEQFF. In nucleotides, the CDR3 is TGTGCCAGCACTCACAACGTTGAGCGGGAGCTTAGGCTCAATGAGCAGTTCTTC.

This clonotype came up once. This may arise from a read error, as a much more abundant clone is one base away. V usage is TRBV5-1 and J usage is TRBJ2-3, with D tentatively TRBD1 or TRBD2 (5 bases each). This CDR3 is 16 amino acids long. Trimming shortened V by 2 bases and J by 0 bases, and 13 bases separated the two germline ends. Germline values: CDR1 SGHRS, CDR2 YFSETQ. The CDR3 spells CASSFITGLSTDTQYF. The CDR3 bases are TGCGCCAGCAGCTTTATCACGGGGCTTAGCACAGATACGCAGTATTTT.

This clonotype was seen ten or more times. V and J are TRBV11-1 and TRBJ2-7; TRBD2 matches 11 bases. There are 15 residues in the CDR3. Trimming removed 2 bases from V and 5 bases from J; junction bases left unmatched: 5. Germline V gene lookup returns CDR1 SGHAT and CDR2 FQDESV (reference sequence). The CDR3 sequence is CASSLPLAGGHEQYF. The CDR3, as DNA: TGTGCCAGCAGCTTACCGCTAGCGGGAGGCCACGAGCAGTACTTC. Filled out from reference TRBV11-1 and TRBJ2-7, the complete variable domain reads EAEVAQSPRYKITEKSQAVAFWCDPISGHATLYWYRQILGQGPELLVQFQDESVVDDSQLPKDRFSAERLKGVDSTLKIQPAELGDSAMYLCASSLPLAGGHEQYFGPGTRLTVT.

J is TRBJ2-6 and V is TRBV3-1; D gene unclear. The germline CDR1 and CDR2 sequences are LGHDT and YNNKEL (reference sequence). This CDR3 has 15 amino acids. Trimming removed 0 bases from V and 4 bases from J, with 7 bases in between. CDR3 region: CASSQEGYGANVLTF. The CDR3 DNA reads as TGTGCCAGCAGCCAAGAGGGGTACGGGGCCAACGTCCTGACTTTC.

This clonotype was recorded at least ten times. The V call is TRBV20-1, the J call TRBJ1-2; D gene unclear. V was shortened by 5 bases and J by 1 base, with 8 bases between the two germline ends. This CDR3 has 12 amino acids. CDR1 is DFQATT, CDR2 SNEGSKA, per germline (reference sequence). CDR3 amino acids: CSAPRVNYGYTF. The CDR3 nucleotides are TGCAGTGCTCCCAGAGTTAACTATGGCTACACCTTC.

This clonotype was detected a few times. The chain carries TRBV20-1 and TRBJ2-5, with D tentatively TRBD2 (5 bases). Trimming pared 6 bases from V and 2 bases from J, leaving 13 bases between. Per germline, CDR1 DFQATT and CDR2 SNEGSKA (reference sequence). This CDR3 is built from 13 residues. DNA of the CDR3: TGCAGTGCCGGGGTGACGGGACAAGAGACCCAGTACTTC. Protein product: CSAGVTGQETQYF.